Below, 23 T cell receptor beta chains from the same sample are listed, as sequenced in a study of pediatric ulcerative colitis. Libraries were prepared by immunoSEQ multiplex PCR; TCRdb keeps only in-frame clonotypes and omits some of them. The sample comprises 64,000 or so clones, more than 60% of which are singletons, and roughly 5.4% rests with the top ten. Source material: blood. Receptor source: a boy aged 5-17 years with moderate ulcerative colitis.

The chain links TRBV25-1 to TRBJ2-1; D unresolved. The CDR3 length is 13 residues. V was shortened by 6 bases and J by 8 bases, with 14 bases between the two germline ends. Germline loops: CDR1 MGHDK, CDR2 SYGVNS. The CDR3 region is CASRAERAHEQFF. The CDR3 region has the DNA TGTGCCAGCAGAGCCGAGCGCGCCCATGAGCAGTTCTTC.

V is TRBV19 and J is TRBJ2-1; the D gene could be TRBD1 or TRBD2 (6 bases each). V gave up 1 base and J gave up 8 bases, with 18 bases separating them. The CDR3 sequence is 16 residues long. Germline values: CDR1 LNHDA, CDR2 SQIVND (reference sequence). The CDR3 bases are TGTGCCAGTAGTATAGCTCGACAGGTAGGAGGGGATGAGCAGTTCTTC. It yields the protein CASSIARQVGGDEQFF.

The chain links TRBV6-1 to TRBJ1-1; a weak D match, TRBD1 (5 bases). This CDR3 has 13 amino acids. Between the trimmed V and J ends, which lost 10 bases and 3 bases, there was a span of 15 bases. Per germline, CDR1 MNHNS and CDR2 SASEGT. The CDR3 nucleotides are TGTGCCATCTGGGGGTATACGGACACTGAAGCTTTCTTT. As protein: CAIWGYTDTEAFF.

This clone was seen only a few times. This rearrangement joins TRBV9 to TRBJ2-3; 8 bases are a match to TRBD2. The CDR3 has 17 residues. The V gene end was trimmed by 4 bases and the J gene end by 3 bases; junction bases not matched to a gene: 13. The V gene's germline CDR1 is SGDLS and CDR2 YYNGEE. This CDR3 reads CASSPSGGGGLTDTQYF. The CDR3 coding sequence is TGTGCCAGCAGCCCCTCAGGAGGCGGGGGGCTAACAGATACGCAGTATTTT. Full variable domain (rest looked up from reference TRBV9 and TRBJ2-3): DSGVTQTPKHLITATGQRVTLRCSPRSGDLSVYWYQQSLDQGLQFLIQYYNGEERAKGNILERFSAQQFPDLHSELNLSSLELGDSALYFCASSPSGGGGLTDTQYFGPGTRLTVL.

CDR3 in amino acids: CASLTRSTDTQYF. Written as DNA, the CDR3 is TGTGCCAGCCTCACACGTAGCACAGATACGCAGTATTTT. This rearrangement joins TRBV2 to TRBJ2-3; D is unresolved. The germline V gene encodes CDR1 SNHLY and CDR2 FYNNEI. The CDR3 covers 13 residues. Between the trimmed V and J ends, which lost 8 bases and 0 bases, there was a span of 9 bases.

CDR3 bases: TGCGCCAGCCGATTACAGGGGTCTTCCTACGAGCAGTACTTC. The encoded protein is CASRLQGSSYEQYF. This chain uses TRBV5-1 with TRBJ2-5, with 7 positions matching TRBD1. The assigned J gene may be wrong: the sequence end matches TRBJ2-7 better. The germline CDR1 and CDR2 sequences are SGHRS and YFSETQ. The CDR3 loop spans 14 amino acids.

The gene calls are TRBV11-2 and TRBJ1-2; TRBD1 might be the D (5 bases). Trimming pared 5 bases from V and 4 bases from J, leaving 17 bases between. CDR1 and CDR2 from the germline V gene are SGHAT and FQNNGV. This CDR3 comprises 15 residues. CDR3 amino acids: CASSPQSRQGYGYTF. Here the CDR3 DNA reads TGTGCCAGCAGCCCCCAATCCCGGCAGGGCTATGGCTACACCTTC. Using reference TRBV11-2 and TRBJ1-2 for the parts outside the CDR3, the full variable domain is EAGVAQSPRYKIIEKRQSVAFWCNPISGHATLYWYQQILGQGPKLLIQFQNNGVVDDSQLPKDRFSAERLKGVDSTLKIQPAKLEDSAVYLCASSPQSRQGYGYTFGSGTRLTVV.

The V call is TRBV19, the J call TRBJ1-4; TRBD1 agrees at 7 bases. CDR1 LNHDA and CDR2 SQIVND come from the germline V gene (reference sequence). After removal of 6 bases from V and 3 bases from J, the junction contained 7 bases not matched to a gene. This CDR3 has 15 residues. The CDR3 coding sequence is TGTGCCAGTAGCCCCGCGCAGGGGGCTAATGAAAAACTGTTTTTT. Its translation is CASSPAQGANEKLFF.

This clone turned up a few times. The rearrangement links TRBV5-1 to TRBJ1-6; D is possibly TRBD1 (5 bases). CDR1 and CDR2 (germline): SGHRS, YFSETQ. Trimming removed 4 bases from V and 7 bases from J, with 15 bases in between. This CDR3 contains 15 residues. CDR3 bases: TGCGCCAGCAGCGAAACGGGACTGAAAAATTCACCCCTCCACTTT. Translated: CASSETGLKNSPLHF.

V usage is TRBV9 and J usage is TRBJ1-1, with no clear D. The V end was cut by 2 bases, the J end by 5 bases, with 16 bases between. Germline CDR1 is SGDLS and CDR2 is YYNGEE. The CDR3 runs 15 residues. The CDR3 loop is CASSVSPQTGTEAFF. CDR3 nucleotides: TGTGCCAGCAGCGTTAGTCCTCAAACGGGGACTGAAGCTTTCTTT.

In this sample, this clone turned up a few times. The chain is built from TRBV2 and TRBJ1-6, with D unresolved. The CDR3 spans 18 residues. The germline V and J ends were trimmed by 6 bases and 8 bases, with 26 bases remaining between them. CDR1 SNHLY and CDR2 FYNNEI come from the germline V gene. CDR3 nucleotides: TGTGCCAGCAGCACCGGTCCCTGGTCGTCCCGGTTGGATTCACCCCTCCACTTT. The encoded protein is CASSTGPWSSRLDSPLHF.

The rearrangement links TRBV28 to TRBJ2-7, with D tentatively TRBD2 (5 bases). There are 15 residues in the CDR3. V shed 3 bases and J shed 0 bases, with 12 bases lying between them. The germline V gene has CDR1 MDHEN and CDR2 SYDVKM. The CDR3 loop is CASSFFASPSYEQYF. The DNA of the CDR3 is TGTGCCAGCAGTTTTTTCGCTAGCCCCTCCTACGAGCAGTACTTC.

The rearrangement links TRBV9 to TRBJ1-1; weak D call: TRBD1 (5 bases). The CDR3 loop spans 13 amino acids. Trimming cost V 2 bases and J 5 bases, with 10 bases left between them. Germline CDR1 SGDLS, CDR2 YYNGEE. In nucleotides, the CDR3 is TGTGCCAGCAGCGTTTGGGGGGAGACTGAAGCTTTCTTT. Protein product: CASSVWGETEAFF.

This chain joins TRBV4-1 and TRBJ2-2; the D is unclear. The germline gives CDR1 MGHRA, CDR2 YSYEKL. The CDR3 covers 16 residues. Deletions cut 8 bases from V and 1 base from J, with 17 bases between. Here the CDR3 reads CASAALGIENTGELFF. CDR3 nucleotides: TGCGCCAGCGCGGCCCTTGGGATTGAGAACACCGGGGAGCTGTTTTTT.

V gene TRBV23-1 combines with J gene TRBJ1-2; no firm D call. TRBV23-1 is placed among ORFs of uncertain function. The CDR3 sequence is 12 residues long. Deletions cut 8 bases from V and 4 bases from J, with 11 bases between. The CDR3 nucleotides are TGCGCCAGCCCAACCCGGACCTATGGCTACACCTTC. Encoded protein: CASPTRTYGYTF.

The chain has TRBV7-9 and TRBJ2-6; D gene ambiguous. CDR1 SEHNR and CDR2 FQNEAQ come from the germline V gene (reference sequence). This CDR3 region has 18 residues. The V gene lost 3 bases and the J gene lost 0 bases, with 15 bases spanning the gap. CDR3 amino acids: CASSFRSPSNSGANVLTF. CDR3 in DNA: TGTGCCAGCAGCTTTAGATCTCCTTCCAACTCTGGGGCCAACGTCCTGACTTTC.

This rearrangement joins TRBV30 to TRBJ1-1; a possible D gene is TRBD1 (6 bases). Germline V lookup: CDR1 GTSNPN, CDR2 SVGIG (reference sequence). Trimming shortened V by 0 bases and J by 1 base, and 9 bases separated the two germline ends. The CDR3 consists of 14 residues. The CDR3 spells CAWSVKGGNTEAFF. The CDR3 nucleotides are TGTGCCTGGAGTGTAAAAGGGGGGAACACTGAAGCTTTCTTT.

This clone was detected once. The chain is built from TRBV4-3 and TRBJ2-5; a weak D match, TRBD2 (5 bases). The CDR3 extends over 16 amino acids. CDR1 is LGHNA, CDR2 YSLEER, per germline. V lost 3 bases and J lost 5, with 19 bases in between. As DNA, the CDR3 is TGCGCCAGCAGCCAGGACGGGTCGTCGCGGGTGGAGACCCAGTACTTC. Residues: CASSQDGSSRVETQYF.

V and J are TRBV4-1 and TRBJ1-1; D gene unclear. The CDR3 contains 13 residues. Germline-derived CDR1 and CDR2 are MGHRA and YSYEKL. Trimming cost V 5 bases and J 4 bases, with 11 bases left between them. The CDR3: CASSFSTGTEAFF. The CDR3 nucleotides read TGCGCCAGCAGCTTCTCGACGGGCACTGAAGCTTTCTTT.

The rearrangement joins TRBV13 to TRBJ2-7; tentative D call: TRBD1 (5 bases). CDR3 length equals 16 residues. V dropped 2 bases and J dropped 0 bases, with 14 bases sitting between them. The germline V gene has CDR1 PRHDT and CDR2 FYEKMQ (reference sequence). The CDR3 protein is CASSLKPQEPSYEQYF. Here the CDR3 DNA reads TGTGCCAGCAGCTTAAAACCACAGGAGCCCTCCTACGAGCAGTACTTC.

This clone appeared a few times. The chain is built from TRBV27 and TRBJ1-1; tentative D call: TRBD1 (6 bases). Germline lookup yields CDR1 MNHEY and CDR2 SMNVEV (reference sequence). The ends were cut back, 8 bases at V and 0 bases at J, with 10 bases in the middle. The CDR3 is 13 amino acids. The CDR3 loop reads CASGQGMNTEAFF. CDR3 DNA sequence: TGTGCCAGCGGGCAGGGGATGAACACTGAAGCTTTCTTT.

The rearrangement links TRBV5-4 to TRBJ1-2, with a weak D call TRBD1 (5 bases). Germline V gene sequence: CDR1 SGHNT, CDR2 YYREEE (reference sequence). CDR3 size: 15 residues. The V and J ends lost 3 bases and 4 bases respectively, with 16 bases between them. The CDR3, as DNA: TGTGCCAGCAGCTCACCCGGGGACGGCCTCTATGGCTACACCTTC. It codes for CASSSPGDGLYGYTF.

V gene TRBV4-2 combines with J gene TRBJ1-5; no firm D call. Looked up from germline, CDR1 is LGHNA and CDR2 is YNFKEQ. Trimming removed 0 bases at V and 6 bases at J, with 9 bases between. The CDR3 consists of 14 residues. The CDR3 sequence is CASSQDPGIQPQHF. CDR3 coding DNA: TGTGCCAGCAGCCAAGATCCGGGGATTCAGCCCCAGCATTTT.